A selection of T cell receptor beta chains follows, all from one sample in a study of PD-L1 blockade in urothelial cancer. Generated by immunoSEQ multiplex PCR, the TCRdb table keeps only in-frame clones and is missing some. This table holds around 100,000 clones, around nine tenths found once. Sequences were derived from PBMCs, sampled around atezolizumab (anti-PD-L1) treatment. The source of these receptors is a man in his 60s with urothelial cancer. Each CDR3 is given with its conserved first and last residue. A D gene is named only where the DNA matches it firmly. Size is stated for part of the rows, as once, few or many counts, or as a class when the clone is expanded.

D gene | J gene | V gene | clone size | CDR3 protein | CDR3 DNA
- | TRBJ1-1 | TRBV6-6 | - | CASSPLGGGNTEAFF | TGTGCCAGCAGTCCCCTCGGGGGAGGGAACACTGAAGCTTTCTTT
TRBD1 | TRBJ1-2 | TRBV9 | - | CASSVAEGEGADGYTF | TGTGCCAGCAGCGTAGCTGAGGGAGAGGGGGCAGACGGCTACACCTTC
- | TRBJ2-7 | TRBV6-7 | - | CASKTGDCTYEQYF | TGTGCCAGCAAGACGGGAGACTGCACCTACGAGCAGTACTTC
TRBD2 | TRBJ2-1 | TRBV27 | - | CASSLLEREGVLNEQFF | TGTGCCAGCAGTTTACTCGAGCGGGAGGGCGTTTTGAATGAGCAGTTCTTC
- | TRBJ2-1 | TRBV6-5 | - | CASWAGYNEQFF | TGTGCCAGCTGGGCGGGGTACAATGAGCAGTTCTTC
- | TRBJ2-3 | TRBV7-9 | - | CASSLDAVADTQYF | TGTGCCAGCAGCTTAGACGCGGTTGCAGATACGCAGTATTTT
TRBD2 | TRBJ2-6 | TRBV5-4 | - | CASTKAGAAGANVLTF | TGTGCCAGCACTAAAGCGGGGGCAGCAGGGGCCAACGTCCTGACTTTC
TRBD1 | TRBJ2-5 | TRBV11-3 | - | CASSPGQGANLQETQYF | TGTGCCAGCAGCCCAGGACAGGGGGCAAACCTACAAGAGACCCAGTACTTC
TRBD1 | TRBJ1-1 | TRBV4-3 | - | CASSLDRGQDSTEAFF | TGCGCCAGCAGCCTTGACAGGGGGCAAGACAGCACTGAAGCTTTCTTT
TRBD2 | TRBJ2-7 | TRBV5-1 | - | CASSRLAGVREQYF | TGCGCCAGCAGCAGACTAGCGGGAGTTCGGGAGCAGTACTTC
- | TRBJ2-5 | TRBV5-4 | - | CASSFGLIETQYF | TGTGCCAGCAGCTTCGGACTCATCGAGACCCAGTACTTC
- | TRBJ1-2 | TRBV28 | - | CAAAEPRGGRVYGYTF | TGTGCCGCTGCTGAGCCCCGGGGAGGAAGGGTCTATGGCTACACCTTC
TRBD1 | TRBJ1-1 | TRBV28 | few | CASSLNRGLDTEAFF | TGTGCCAGCAGTTTAAACAGGGGGCTAGACACTGAAGCTTTCTTT
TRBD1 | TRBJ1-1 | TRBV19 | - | CASSSQGDTEAFF | TGTGCCAGTAGTAGCCAGGGGGACACTGAAGCTTTCTTT
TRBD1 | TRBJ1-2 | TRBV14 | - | CASSQVTGGGYTF | TGTGCCAGCAGCCAAGTGACAGGGGGAGGCTACACCTTC
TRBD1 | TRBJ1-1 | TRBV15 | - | CATSTIQGAGDTEAFF | TGTGCCACCAGCACCATACAGGGGGCAGGGGACACTGAAGCTTTCTTT
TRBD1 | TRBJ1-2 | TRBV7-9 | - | CAGSFPTGGLYGYTF | TGTGCCGGCAGCTTCCCGACAGGGGGCCTATATGGCTACACCTTC
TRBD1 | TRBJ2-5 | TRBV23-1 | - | CASSHPGQGRTETQYF | TGCGCCAGCAGTCACCCGGGACAGGGAAGAACGGAGACCCAGTACTTC
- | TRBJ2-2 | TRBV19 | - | CASRLILNTGELFF | TGTGCCAGCCGACTGATCTTGAACACCGGGGAGCTGTTTTTT
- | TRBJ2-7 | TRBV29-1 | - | CSVRPGLHSYEQYF | TGCAGCGTTCGACCGGGACTCCACTCCTACGAGCAGTACTTC
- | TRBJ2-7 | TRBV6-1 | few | CASSERGDFYEQYF | TGTGCCAGCAGTGAACGCGGGGACTTCTACGAGCAGTACTTC